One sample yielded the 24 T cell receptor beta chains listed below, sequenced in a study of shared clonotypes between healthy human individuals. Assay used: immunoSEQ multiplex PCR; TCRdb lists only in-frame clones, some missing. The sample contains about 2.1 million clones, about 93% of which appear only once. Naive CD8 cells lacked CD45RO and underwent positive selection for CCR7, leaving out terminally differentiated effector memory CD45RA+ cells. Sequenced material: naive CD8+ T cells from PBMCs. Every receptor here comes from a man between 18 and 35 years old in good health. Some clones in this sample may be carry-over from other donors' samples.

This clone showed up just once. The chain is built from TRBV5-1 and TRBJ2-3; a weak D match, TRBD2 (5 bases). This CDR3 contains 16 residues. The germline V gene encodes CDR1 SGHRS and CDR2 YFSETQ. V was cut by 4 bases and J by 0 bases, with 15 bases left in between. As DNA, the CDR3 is TGCGCCAGCAGCCACTTTAGCGCGACTAGCACAGATACGCAGTATTTT. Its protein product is CASSHFSATSTDTQYF.

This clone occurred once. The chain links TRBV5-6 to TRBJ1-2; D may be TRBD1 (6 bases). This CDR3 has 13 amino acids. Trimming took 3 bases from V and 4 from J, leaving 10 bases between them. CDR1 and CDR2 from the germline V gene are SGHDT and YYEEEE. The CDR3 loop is CASSSPGAYGYTF. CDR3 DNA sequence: TGTGCCAGCAGCTCACCAGGGGCCTATGGCTACACCTTC.

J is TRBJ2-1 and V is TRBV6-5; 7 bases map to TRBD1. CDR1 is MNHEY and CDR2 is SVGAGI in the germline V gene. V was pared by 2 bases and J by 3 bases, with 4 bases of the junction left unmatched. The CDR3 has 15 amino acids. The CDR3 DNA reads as TGTGCCAGCAGTTACCGGGGACAGTACTACAATGAGCAGTTCTTC. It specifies CASSYRGQYYNEQFF.

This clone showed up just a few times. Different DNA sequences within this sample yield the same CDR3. CDR3 nucleotides: TGTGCCAGCAGTTACGGAAGGGGAGGGGAAAAACTGTTTTTT. It codes for CASSYGRGGEKLFF. The chain combines TRBV6-5 with TRBJ1-4; D might be TRBD1 (5 bases). The germline V and J ends were trimmed by 2 bases and 8 bases, with 12 bases remaining between them. The CDR3 covers 14 residues. Germline V CDR1 and CDR2: MNHEY, SVGAGI.

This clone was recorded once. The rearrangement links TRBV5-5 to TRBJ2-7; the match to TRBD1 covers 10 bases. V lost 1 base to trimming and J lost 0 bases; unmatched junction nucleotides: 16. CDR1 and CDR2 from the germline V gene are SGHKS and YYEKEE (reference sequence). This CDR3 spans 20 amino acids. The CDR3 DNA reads TGTGCCAGCAGCTTGAGGGTACCGGGACAGGGGCCTAGGAGCTCCTACGAGCAGTACTTC. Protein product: CASSLRVPGQGPRSSYEQYF.

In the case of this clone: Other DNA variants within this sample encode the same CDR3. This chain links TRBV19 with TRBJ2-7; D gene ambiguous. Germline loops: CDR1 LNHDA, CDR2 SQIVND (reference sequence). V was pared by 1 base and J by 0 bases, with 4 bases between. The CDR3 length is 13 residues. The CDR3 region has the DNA TGTGCCAGTAGTATAGGAAACTCCTACGAGCAGTACTTC. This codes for CASSIGNSYEQYF.

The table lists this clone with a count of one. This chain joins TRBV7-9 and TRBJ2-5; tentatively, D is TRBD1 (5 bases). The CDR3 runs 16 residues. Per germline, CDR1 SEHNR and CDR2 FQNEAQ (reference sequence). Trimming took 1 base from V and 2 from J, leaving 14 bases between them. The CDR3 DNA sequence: TGTGCCAGCAGCTTAGGGGCAATCTCAGGGCAAGAGACCCAGTACTTC. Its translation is CASSLGAISGQETQYF.

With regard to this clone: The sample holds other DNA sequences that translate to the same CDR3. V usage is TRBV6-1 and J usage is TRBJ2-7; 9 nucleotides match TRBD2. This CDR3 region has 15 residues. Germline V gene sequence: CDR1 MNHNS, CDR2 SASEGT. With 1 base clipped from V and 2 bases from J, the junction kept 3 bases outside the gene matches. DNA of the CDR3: TGTGCCAGCAGTGAAGGACTAGCGGATCCCTACGAGCAGTACTTC. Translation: CASSEGLADPYEQYF.

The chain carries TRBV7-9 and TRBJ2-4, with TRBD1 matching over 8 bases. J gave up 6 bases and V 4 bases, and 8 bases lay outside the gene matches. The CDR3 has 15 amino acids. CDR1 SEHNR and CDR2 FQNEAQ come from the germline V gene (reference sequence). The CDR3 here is CASSYFDRGLNIQYF. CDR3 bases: TGTGCCAGCAGCTATTTCGACAGGGGCCTAAACATTCAGTACTTC.

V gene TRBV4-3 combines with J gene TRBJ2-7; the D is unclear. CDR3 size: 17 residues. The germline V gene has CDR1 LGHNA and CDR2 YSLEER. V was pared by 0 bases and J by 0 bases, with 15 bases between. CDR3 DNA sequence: TGCGCCAGCAGCCAAGAAACCGGCTATACACACTCCTACGAGCAGTACTTC. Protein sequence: CASSQETGYTHSYEQYF.

CDR3 bases: TGTGCCAGCAGCGCCAACAGAGCAGATACGCAGTATTTT. Protein product: CASSANRADTQYF. The V and J genes are TRBV7-2 and TRBJ2-3; D unclear. V was trimmed by 5 bases and J by 4 bases, leaving 10 bases between them. CDR1 and CDR2 (germline): SGHTA, FQGNSA. This CDR3 has 13 residues.

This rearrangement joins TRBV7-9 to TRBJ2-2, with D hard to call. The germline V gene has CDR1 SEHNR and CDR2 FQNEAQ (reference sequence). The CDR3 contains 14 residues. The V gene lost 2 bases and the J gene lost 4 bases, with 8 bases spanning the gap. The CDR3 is CASSLSEVTGELFF. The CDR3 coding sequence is TGTGCCAGCAGCTTAAGCGAAGTCACCGGGGAGCTGTTTTTT.

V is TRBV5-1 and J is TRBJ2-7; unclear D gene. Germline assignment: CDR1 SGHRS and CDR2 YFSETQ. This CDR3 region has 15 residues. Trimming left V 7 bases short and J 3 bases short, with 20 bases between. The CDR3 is CASLPISGALYEQYF. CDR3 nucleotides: TGCGCCAGCCTTCCCATCTCCGGTGCCCTCTACGAGCAGTACTTC.

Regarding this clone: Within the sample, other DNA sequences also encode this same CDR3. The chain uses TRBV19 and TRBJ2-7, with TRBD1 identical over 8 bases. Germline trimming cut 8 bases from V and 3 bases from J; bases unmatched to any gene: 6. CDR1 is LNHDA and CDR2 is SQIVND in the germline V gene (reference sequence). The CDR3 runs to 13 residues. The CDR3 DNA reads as TGTGCCAGTTCGGACAGGGTGAGCTACGAGCAGTACTTC. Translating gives CASSDRVSYEQYF.

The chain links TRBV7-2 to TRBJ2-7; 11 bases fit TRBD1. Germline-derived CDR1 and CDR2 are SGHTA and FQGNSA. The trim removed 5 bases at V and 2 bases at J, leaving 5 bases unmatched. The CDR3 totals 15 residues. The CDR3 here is CASSGRDRGAYEQYF. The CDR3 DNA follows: TGTGCCAGCAGCGGCCGGGACAGGGGGGCCTACGAGCAGTACTTC.

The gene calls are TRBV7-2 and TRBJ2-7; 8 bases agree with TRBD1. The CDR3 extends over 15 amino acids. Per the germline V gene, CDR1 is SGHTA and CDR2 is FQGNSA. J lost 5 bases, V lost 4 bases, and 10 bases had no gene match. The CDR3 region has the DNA TGTGCCAGCAGCTCTTGGACAGGGCTCCGTAACGAGCAGTACTTC. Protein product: CASSSWTGLRNEQYF.

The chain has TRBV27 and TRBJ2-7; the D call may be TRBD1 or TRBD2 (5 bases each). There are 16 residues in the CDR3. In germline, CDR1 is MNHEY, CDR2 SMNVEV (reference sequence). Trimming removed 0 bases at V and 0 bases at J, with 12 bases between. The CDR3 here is CASSLSFGTVSYEQYF. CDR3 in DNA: TGTGCCAGCAGTTTATCTTTTGGGACGGTCTCCTACGAGCAGTACTTC.

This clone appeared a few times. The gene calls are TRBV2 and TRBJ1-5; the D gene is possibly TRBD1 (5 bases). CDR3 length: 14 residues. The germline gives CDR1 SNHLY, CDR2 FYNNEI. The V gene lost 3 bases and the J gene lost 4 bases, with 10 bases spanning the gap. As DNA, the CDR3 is TGTGCCAGCAGTGAGGGGCTGGGGAATCAGCCCCAGCATTTT. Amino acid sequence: CASSEGLGNQPQHF.

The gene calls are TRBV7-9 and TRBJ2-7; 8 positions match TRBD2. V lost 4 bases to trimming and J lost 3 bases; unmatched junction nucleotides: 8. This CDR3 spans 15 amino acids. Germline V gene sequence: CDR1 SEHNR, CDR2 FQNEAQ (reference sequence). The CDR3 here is CASSSSAGGFYEQYF. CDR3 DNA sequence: TGTGCCAGCAGCTCTTCGGCGGGAGGTTTCTACGAGCAGTACTTC.

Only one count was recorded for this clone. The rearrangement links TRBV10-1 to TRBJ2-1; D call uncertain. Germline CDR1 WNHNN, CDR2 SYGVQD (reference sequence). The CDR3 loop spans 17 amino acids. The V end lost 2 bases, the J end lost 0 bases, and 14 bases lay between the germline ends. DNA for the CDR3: TGCGCCAGCAGTGAGAGCCGGAAACTTAGCTCCTACAATGAGCAGTTCTTC. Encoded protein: CASSESRKLSSYNEQFF.

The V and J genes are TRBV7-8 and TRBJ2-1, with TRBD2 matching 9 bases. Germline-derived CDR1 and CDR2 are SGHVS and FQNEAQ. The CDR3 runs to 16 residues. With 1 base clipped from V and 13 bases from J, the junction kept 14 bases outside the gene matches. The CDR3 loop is CASSLEPPRLAGSQFF. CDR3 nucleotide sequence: TGTGCCAGCAGCTTAGAGCCTCCGCGGCTAGCGGGATCTCAGTTCTTC. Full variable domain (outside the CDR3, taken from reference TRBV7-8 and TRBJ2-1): GAGVSQSPRYKVAKRGQDVALRCDPISGHVSLFWYQQALGQGPEFLTYFQNEAQLDKSGLPSDRFFAERPEGSVSTLKIQRTQQEDSAVYLCASSLEPPRLAGSQFFGPGTRLTVL.

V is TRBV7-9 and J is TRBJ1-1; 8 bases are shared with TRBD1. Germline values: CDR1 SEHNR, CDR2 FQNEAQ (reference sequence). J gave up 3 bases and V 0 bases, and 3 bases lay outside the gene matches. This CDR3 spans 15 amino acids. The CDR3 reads CASSLAAGGHTEAFF. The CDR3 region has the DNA TGTGCCAGCAGCTTAGCTGCAGGGGGCCACACTGAAGCTTTCTTT.

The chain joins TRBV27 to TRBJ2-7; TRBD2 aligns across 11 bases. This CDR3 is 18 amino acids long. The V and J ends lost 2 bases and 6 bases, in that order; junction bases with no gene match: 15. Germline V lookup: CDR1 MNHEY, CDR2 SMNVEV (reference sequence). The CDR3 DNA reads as TGTGCCAGCAGTTTAAAAAAACCTCGCCTAGCGGGAGGTCCCGAGCAGTACTTC. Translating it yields CASSLKKPRLAGGPEQYF.

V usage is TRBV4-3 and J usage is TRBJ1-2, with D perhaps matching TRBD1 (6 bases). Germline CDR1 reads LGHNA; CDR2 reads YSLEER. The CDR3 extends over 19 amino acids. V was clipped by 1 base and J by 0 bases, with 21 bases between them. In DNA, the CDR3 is TGCGCCAGCAGCCAAGTTTTATCGGACAGAGCCGAAACTAACTATGGCTACACCTTC. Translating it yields CASSQVLSDRAETNYGYTF.